The source of this T cell receptor beta chain is a study of T cell changes during pregnancy in multiple sclerosis. Repertoires were generated with immunoSEQ multiplex PCR, while TCRdb's copy carries only in-frame clones and drops some. The sample lists tens of thousands of clones, 93% occurring once. Germline assignment: CDR1 SEHNR and CDR2 FQNEAQ (reference sequence). CDR3 length: 17 amino acids. Trimming cost V 2 bases and J 8 bases; bases outside gene matches: 17. This clonotype originated in a female donor with multiple sclerosis, enrolled in a pregnancy study. Here the sequenced sample was peripheral blood, taken in the second trimester of pregnancy. This chain connects TRBV7-9 to TRBJ1-1; 7 nucleotides align to TRBD1. Here the CDR3 DNA reads TGTGCCAGCAGCTTAACAGGGGCAGGGTCGCGAAGGGGGGAAGCTTTCTTT. Translating gives CASSLTGAGSRRGEAFF.